This T cell receptor (beta chain) was identified in a study of T-cell reconstitution after alpha-beta-depleted transplantation in children. This clonotype was seen only once. This CDR3 contains 17 residues. The V gene lost 3 bases and the J gene lost 0 bases, with 17 bases spanning the gap. Germline V CDR1 and CDR2: MGHRA, YSYEKL. The authors prepared the TCRbeta library with unique molecular identifiers. Via MiXCR, TCRdb re-called the PCR reads, giving one row per CDR3 protein. The top ten clones hold 1.1% of a sample with about 640,000 distinct CDR3 sequences, around 17% of them seen once. This receptor was obtained from a human donor who donated a stem cell graft to a child with acute myeloid leukemia. The source was PBMCs from the stem cell graft donor, collected from the stem cell graft. The chain links TRBV4-1 to TRBJ1-1; D call uncertain. The CDR3: CASSQRGEWVMNTEAFF. CDR3 nucleotide sequence: TGCGCCAGCAGCCAGAGAGGAGAGTGGGTGATGAACACTGAAGCTTTCTTT.